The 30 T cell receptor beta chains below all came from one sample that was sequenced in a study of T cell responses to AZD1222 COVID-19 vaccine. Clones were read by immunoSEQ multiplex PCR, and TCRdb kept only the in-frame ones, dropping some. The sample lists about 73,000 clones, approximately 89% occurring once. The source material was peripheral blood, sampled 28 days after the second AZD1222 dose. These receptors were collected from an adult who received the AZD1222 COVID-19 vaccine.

The CDR3 here is CASSETGSATYGYTF. The CDR3 DNA reads as TGTGCCAGCAGTGAGACCGGGTCAGCCACCTATGGCTACACCTTC. The V call is TRBV6-4, the J call TRBJ1-2; no clear D. The CDR3 consists of 15 residues. Germline CDR1 is MRHNA and CDR2 is SNTAGT. Trimming pared 3 bases from V and 4 bases from J, leaving 15 bases between.

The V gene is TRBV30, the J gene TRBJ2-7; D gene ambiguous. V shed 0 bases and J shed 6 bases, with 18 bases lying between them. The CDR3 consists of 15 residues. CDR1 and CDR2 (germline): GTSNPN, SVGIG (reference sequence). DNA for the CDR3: TGTGCCTGGAGTGTATATGGTCGGGCCCGTCTCGAGCAGTACTTC. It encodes CAWSVYGRARLEQYF.

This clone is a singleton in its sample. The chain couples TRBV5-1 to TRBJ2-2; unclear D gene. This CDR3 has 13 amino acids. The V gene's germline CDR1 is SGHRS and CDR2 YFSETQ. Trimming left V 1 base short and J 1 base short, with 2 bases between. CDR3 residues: CASSLMNTGELFF. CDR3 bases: TGCGCCAGCAGCTTGATGAACACCGGGGAGCTGTTTTTT.

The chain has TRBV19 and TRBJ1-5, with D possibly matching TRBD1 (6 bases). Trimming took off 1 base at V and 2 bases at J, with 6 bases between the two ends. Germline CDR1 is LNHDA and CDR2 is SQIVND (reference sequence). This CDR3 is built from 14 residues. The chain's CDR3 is CASSIGTGNQPQHF. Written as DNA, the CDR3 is TGTGCCAGTAGTATAGGGACAGGCAATCAGCCCCAGCATTTT.

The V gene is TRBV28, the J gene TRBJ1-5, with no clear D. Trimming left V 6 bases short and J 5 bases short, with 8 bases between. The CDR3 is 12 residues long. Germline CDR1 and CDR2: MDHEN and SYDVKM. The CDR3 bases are TGTGCCAGCAGGATGACGGATCAGCCCCAGCATTTT. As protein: CASRMTDQPQHF.

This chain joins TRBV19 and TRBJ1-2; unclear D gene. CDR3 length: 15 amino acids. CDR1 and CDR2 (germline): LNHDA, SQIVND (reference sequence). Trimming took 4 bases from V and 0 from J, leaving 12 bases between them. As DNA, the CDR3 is TGTGCCAGTAGTACCGATATATTAGCTAACTATGGCTACACCTTC. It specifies CASSTDILANYGYTF. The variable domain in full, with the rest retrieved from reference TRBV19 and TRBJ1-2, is DGGITQSPKYLFRKEGQNVTLSCEQNLNHDAMYWYRQDPGQGLRLIYYSQIVNDFQKGDIAEGYSVSREKKESFPLTVTSAQKNPTAFYLCASSTDILANYGYTFGSGTRLTVV.

This chain's CDR3 is CASSVVDSPLNGYTF. CDR3 in DNA: TGTGCCAGCAGCGTAGTTGACAGCCCATTAAATGGCTACACCTTC. This chain joins TRBV9 and TRBJ1-2; tentatively, D is TRBD1 (5 bases). The CDR3 runs to 15 residues. Germline-derived CDR1 and CDR2 are SGDLS and YYNGEE. Trimming took 0 bases from V and 6 from J, leaving 15 bases between them.

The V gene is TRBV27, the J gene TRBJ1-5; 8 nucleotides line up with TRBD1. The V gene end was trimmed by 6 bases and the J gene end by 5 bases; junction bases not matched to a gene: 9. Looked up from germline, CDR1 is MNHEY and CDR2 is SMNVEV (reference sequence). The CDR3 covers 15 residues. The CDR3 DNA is TGTGCCAGCAGAAACAGGGGGAGTATCTATCAGCCCCAGCATTTT. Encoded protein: CASRNRGSIYQPQHF.

The CDR3 DNA is TGCGCCAGCAGCCAAGTCCCGGCGAGGGTAAGCAATGAGCAGTTCTTC. Residues: CASSQVPARVSNEQFF. The rearrangement links TRBV4-1 to TRBJ2-1; maybe TRBD2 (5 bases). Germline V gene data show CDR1 as MGHRA and CDR2 as YSYEKL. The CDR3 has 16 residues. V lost 1 base and J 6 bases, leaving 16 bases between the germline ends.

CDR3 sequence (DNA): TGCGCCAGCAGCTTTCAAGAGACCCAGTACTTC. Translation gives CASSFQETQYF. The chain recombines TRBV5-1 with TRBJ2-5, with D hard to call. CDR3 length: 11 amino acids. The V end lost 2 bases, the J end lost 2 bases, and 1 base lay between the germline ends. CDR1 is SGHRS and CDR2 is YFSETQ in the germline V gene.

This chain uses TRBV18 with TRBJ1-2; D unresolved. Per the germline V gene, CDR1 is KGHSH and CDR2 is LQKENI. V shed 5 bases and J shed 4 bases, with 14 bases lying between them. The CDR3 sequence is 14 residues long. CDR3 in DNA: TGTGCCAGCTCATCGGTGGCGGTGCCCTATGGCTACACCTTC. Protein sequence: CASSSVAVPYGYTF.

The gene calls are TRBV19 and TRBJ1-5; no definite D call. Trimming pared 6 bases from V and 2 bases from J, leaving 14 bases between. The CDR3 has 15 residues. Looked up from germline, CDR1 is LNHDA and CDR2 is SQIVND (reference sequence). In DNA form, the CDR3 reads TGTGCCAGTAGGCTGAACGATGGGGGCAATCAGCCCCAGCATTTT. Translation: CASRLNDGGNQPQHF.

In nucleotides, the CDR3 is TGCGCCAGCAGTTTTTACCTCCGGGACAGCAACTGGTCCTACGAGCAGTACTTC. It yields the protein CASSFYLRDSNWSYEQYF. This chain connects TRBV10-1 to TRBJ2-7; TRBD1 agrees at 7 bases. The V segment lost 5 bases and the J segment 1 base; nucleotides outside the gene matches: 17. Germline values: CDR1 WNHNN, CDR2 SYGVQD (reference sequence). This CDR3 is 18 amino acids long.

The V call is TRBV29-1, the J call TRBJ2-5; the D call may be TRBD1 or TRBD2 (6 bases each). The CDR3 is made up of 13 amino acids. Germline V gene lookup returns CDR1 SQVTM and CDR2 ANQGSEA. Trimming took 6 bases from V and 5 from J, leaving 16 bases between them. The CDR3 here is CSVPVGGGETQYF. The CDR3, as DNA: TGCAGCGTCCCGGTCGGGGGCGGGGAGACCCAGTACTTC.

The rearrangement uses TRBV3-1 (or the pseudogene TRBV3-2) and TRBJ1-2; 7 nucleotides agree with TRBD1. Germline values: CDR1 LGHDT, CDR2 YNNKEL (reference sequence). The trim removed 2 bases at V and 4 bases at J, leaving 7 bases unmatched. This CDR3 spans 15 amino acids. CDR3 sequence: CASSQRQGIPYGYTF. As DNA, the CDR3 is TGTGCCAGCAGCCAAAGACAGGGAATTCCCTATGGCTACACCTTC.

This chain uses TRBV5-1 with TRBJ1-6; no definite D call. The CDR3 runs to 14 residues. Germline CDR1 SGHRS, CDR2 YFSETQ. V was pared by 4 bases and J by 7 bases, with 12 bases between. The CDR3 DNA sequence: TGCGCCAGCAGCCCGCGGGCAGAGAATTCACCCCTCCACTTT. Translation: CASSPRAENSPLHF.

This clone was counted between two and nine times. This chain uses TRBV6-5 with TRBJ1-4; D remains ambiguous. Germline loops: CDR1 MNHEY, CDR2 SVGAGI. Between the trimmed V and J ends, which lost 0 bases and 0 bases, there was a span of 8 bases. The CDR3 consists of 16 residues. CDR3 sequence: CASSYSVGATNEKLFF. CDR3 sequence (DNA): TGTGCCAGCAGTTACTCGGTCGGGGCAACTAATGAAAAACTGTTTTTT.

The CDR3 region is CASSPGQGYNEKLFF. The CDR3 bases are TGTGCCAGCAGCCCTGGACAGGGCTATAATGAAAAACTGTTTTTT. The rearrangement links TRBV27 to TRBJ1-4; 8 bases line up with TRBD1. CDR1 is MNHEY, CDR2 SMNVEV, per germline (reference sequence). This CDR3 has 15 amino acids. V trimming: 6 bases; J trimming: 4 bases; junction bases outside the gene matches: 7.

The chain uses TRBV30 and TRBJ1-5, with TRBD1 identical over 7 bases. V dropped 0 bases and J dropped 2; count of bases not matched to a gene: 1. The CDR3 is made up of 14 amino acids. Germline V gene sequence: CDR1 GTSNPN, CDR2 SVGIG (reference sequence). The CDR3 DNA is TGTGCCTGGAGTGTTACAGGGGGCAATCAGCCCCAGCATTTT. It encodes CAWSVTGGNQPQHF.

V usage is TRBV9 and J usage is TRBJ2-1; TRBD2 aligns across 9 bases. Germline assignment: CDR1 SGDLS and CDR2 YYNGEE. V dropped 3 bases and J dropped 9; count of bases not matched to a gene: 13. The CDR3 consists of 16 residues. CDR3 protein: CASSAQGLALLGEQFF. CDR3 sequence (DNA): TGTGCCAGCAGCGCCCAGGGACTAGCCCTTTTAGGTGAGCAGTTCTTC.

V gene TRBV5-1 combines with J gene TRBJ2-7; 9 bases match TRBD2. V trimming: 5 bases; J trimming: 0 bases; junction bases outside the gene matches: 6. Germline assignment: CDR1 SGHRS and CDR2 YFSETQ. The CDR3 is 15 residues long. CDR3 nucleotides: TGCGCCAGCAGAGCTAGCGGGGTTCACTCCTACGAGCAGTACTTC. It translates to CASRASGVHSYEQYF.

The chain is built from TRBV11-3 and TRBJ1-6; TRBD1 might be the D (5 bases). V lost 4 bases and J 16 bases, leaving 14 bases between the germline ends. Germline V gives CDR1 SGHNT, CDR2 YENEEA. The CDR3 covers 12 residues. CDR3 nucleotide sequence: TGTGCCAGCAGCTCAATTAGGGGACCTCTCCACTTT. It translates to CASSSIRGPLHF.

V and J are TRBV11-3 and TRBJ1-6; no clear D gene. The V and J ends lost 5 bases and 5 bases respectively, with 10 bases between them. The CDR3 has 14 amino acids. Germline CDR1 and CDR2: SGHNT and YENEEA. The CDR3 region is CASSQPLNNSPLHF. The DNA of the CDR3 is TGTGCCAGCAGCCAGCCCTTGAATAATTCACCCCTCCACTTT. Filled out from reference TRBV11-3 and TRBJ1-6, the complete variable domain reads EAGVVQSPRYKIIEKKQPVAFWCNPISGHNTLYWYLQNLGQGPELLIRYENEEAVDDSQLPKDRFSAERLKGVDSTLKIQPAELGDSAVYLCASSQPLNNSPLHFGNGTRLTVT.

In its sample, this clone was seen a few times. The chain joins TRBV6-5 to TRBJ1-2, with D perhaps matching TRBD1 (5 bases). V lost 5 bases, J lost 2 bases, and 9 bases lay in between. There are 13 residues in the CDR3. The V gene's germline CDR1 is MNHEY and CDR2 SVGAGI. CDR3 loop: CASSQGRNYGYTF. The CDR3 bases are TGTGCCAGCAGTCAGGGACGGAACTATGGCTACACCTTC.

The CDR3 region has the DNA TGCGCCAGCAGCTTGGCGGCGGGGGACACCTTCTCTGGAAACACCATATATTTT. It codes for CASSLAAGDTFSGNTIYF. The chain has TRBV5-1 and TRBJ1-3; tentative D call: TRBD1 (6 bases). Germline CDR1 SGHRS, CDR2 YFSETQ. The CDR3 loop spans 18 amino acids. V lost 0 bases and J 0 bases, leaving 16 bases between the germline ends.

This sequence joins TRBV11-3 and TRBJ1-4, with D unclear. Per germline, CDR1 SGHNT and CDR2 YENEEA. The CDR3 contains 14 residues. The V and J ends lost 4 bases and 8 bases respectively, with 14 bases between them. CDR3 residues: CASSSGPVGEKLFF. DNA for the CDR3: TGTGCCAGCAGCTCCGGGCCAGTCGGGGAAAAACTGTTTTTT.

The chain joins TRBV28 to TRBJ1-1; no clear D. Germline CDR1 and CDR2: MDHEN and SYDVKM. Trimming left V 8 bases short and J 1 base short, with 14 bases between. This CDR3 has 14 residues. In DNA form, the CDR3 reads TGTGCCAGCCGACCCTTAACACCGAACACTGAAGCTTTCTTT. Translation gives CASRPLTPNTEAFF. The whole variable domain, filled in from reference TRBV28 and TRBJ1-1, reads DVKVTQSSRYLVKRTGEKVFLECVQDMDHENMFWYRQDPGLGLRLIYFSYDVKMKEKGDIPEGYSVSREKKERFSLILESASTNQTSMYLCASRPLTPNTEAFFGQGTRLTVV.

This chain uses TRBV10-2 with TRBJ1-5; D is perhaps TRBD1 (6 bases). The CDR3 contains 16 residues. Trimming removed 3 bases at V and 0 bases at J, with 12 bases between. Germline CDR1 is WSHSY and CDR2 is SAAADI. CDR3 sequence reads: CASSERGAYSNQPQHF. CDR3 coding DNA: TGCGCCAGCAGTGAAAGGGGGGCTTATAGCAATCAGCCCCAGCATTTT.

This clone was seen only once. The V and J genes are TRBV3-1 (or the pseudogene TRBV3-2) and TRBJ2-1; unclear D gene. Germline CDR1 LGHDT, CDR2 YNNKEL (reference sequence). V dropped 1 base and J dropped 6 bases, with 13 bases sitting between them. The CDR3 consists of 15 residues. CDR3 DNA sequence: TGTGCCAGCAGCCAAGGATTAGGCGCGCGCAATGAGCAGTTCTTC. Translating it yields CASSQGLGARNEQFF.

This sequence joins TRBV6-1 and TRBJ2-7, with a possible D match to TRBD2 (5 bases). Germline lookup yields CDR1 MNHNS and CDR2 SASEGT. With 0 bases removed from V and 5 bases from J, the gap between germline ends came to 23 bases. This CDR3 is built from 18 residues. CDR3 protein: CASSEAPHGYAGLHEQYF. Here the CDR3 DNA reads TGTGCCAGCAGTGAAGCCCCCCATGGGTACGCCGGACTCCACGAGCAGTACTTC.